The 32 T cell receptor beta chains below were found in one sample sequenced in a study of cytomegalovirus exposure and HLA in healthy donors. With 60 Vbeta and 13 Jbeta primers, the PCR was carried out. TCRdb keeps only in-frame clones here, not all; method: immunoSEQ multiplex PCR. Of around 89,000 clones listed, roughly 80% are singletons. Sequenced input: PBMCs. Receptor source: a girl aged 2 to 10 in good health and CMV-seropositive.

The chain is built from TRBV4-3 and TRBJ2-5; 7 nucleotides line up with TRBD2. CDR1 and CDR2 from the germline V gene are LGHNA and YSLEER. The V and J ends lost 0 bases and 6 bases, in that order; junction bases with no gene match: 7. This CDR3 has 15 residues. For the CDR3, the DNA is TGCGCCAGCAGCCAAGATTACGCGGGAGTAAAGACCCAGTACTTC. This translates into CASSQDYAGVKTQYF.

The chain is built from TRBV5-6 and TRBJ1-2; TRBD1 might be the D (5 bases). Trimming stripped 0 bases from V and 0 bases from J, with 9 bases between. This CDR3 is 15 amino acids long. Germline CDR1 and CDR2: SGHDT and YYEEEE. CDR3 loop: CASSLVDRPNYGYTF. As DNA, the CDR3 is TGTGCCAGCAGCTTGGTAGACAGACCTAACTATGGCTACACCTTC.

This clone was counted once. V and J are TRBV6-5 and TRBJ2-7, with 7 positions matching TRBD1. CDR3 length: 15 residues. With 5 bases clipped from V and 0 bases from J, the junction kept 7 bases outside the gene matches. The germline V gene has CDR1 MNHEY and CDR2 SVGAGI. The CDR3 reads CASSTETGISYEQYF. CDR3 nucleotides: TGTGCCAGCAGTACTGAGACAGGGATCTCCTACGAGCAGTACTTC.

The chain recombines TRBV27 with TRBJ1-1, with no clear D. This CDR3 spans 13 amino acids. Germline assignment: CDR1 MNHEY and CDR2 SMNVEV (reference sequence). V was shortened by 2 bases and J by 4 bases, with 8 bases between the two germline ends. The CDR3 here is CASSLGYSTEAFF. The CDR3 DNA sequence: TGTGCCAGCAGTTTAGGGTACAGCACTGAAGCTTTCTTT.

CDR3 nucleotide sequence: TGTGCCAGCAGCTTGTTCCAGGGGGATCCCTCCTACAATGAGCAGTTCTTC. The encoded protein is CASSLFQGDPSYNEQFF. This chain links TRBV5-4 with TRBJ2-1, with 7 bases identical to TRBD1. The CDR3 totals 17 residues. Per germline, CDR1 SGHNT and CDR2 YYREEE (reference sequence). The junction had 7 bases not matched to a gene; V was cut back by 1 base and J by 0 bases.

The genes are TRBV7-9 and TRBJ1-2, with 11 bases that match TRBD1. Germline CDR1 and CDR2: SEHNR and FQNEAQ (reference sequence). The trim removed 2 bases at V and 7 bases at J, leaving 6 bases unmatched. The CDR3 has 15 residues. CDR3 protein: CASSLLGTGGSGYTF. CDR3 sequence (DNA): TGTGCCAGCAGCTTATTAGGGACAGGGGGGTCTGGCTACACCTTC. Filled out from reference TRBV7-9 and TRBJ1-2, the complete variable domain reads DTGVSQNPRHKITKRGQNVTFRCDPISEHNRLYWYRQTLGQGPEFLTYFQNEAQLEKSRLLSDRFSAERPKGSFSTLEIQRTEQGDSAMYLCASSLLGTGGSGYTFGSGTRLTVV.

The rearrangement uses TRBV13 and TRBJ1-2; possibly TRBD1 for D (6 bases). This CDR3 is 12 amino acids long. CDR1 and CDR2 from the germline V gene are PRHDT and FYEKMQ (reference sequence). V was cut by 0 bases and J by 8 bases, with 7 bases left in between. The CDR3 spells CASSLGQGGYTF. The CDR3 coding sequence is TGTGCCAGCAGCTTAGGACAGGGCGGCTACACCTTC.

In its sample, this clone was seen once. The rearrangement links TRBV19 to TRBJ2-7, with 11 positions matching TRBD2. V was pared by 4 bases and J by 6 bases, with 5 bases of the junction left unmatched. The CDR3 loop spans 14 amino acids. Germline values: CDR1 LNHDA, CDR2 SQIVND (reference sequence). CDR3 DNA sequence: TGTGCCAGTAGTACCCTAGCGGGAGGCTCCGAGCAGTACTTC. Protein product: CASSTLAGGSEQYF.

V gene TRBV7-2 combines with J gene TRBJ2-6, with a possible D match to TRBD1 (6 bases). Germline lookup yields CDR1 SGHTA and CDR2 FQGNSA. V lost 1 base, J lost 1 base, and 11 bases lay in between. The CDR3 extends over 17 amino acids. The CDR3 sequence: CASSLVAGVSGANVLTF. Written as DNA, the CDR3 is TGTGCCAGCAGCTTAGTTGCAGGGGTGTCTGGGGCCAACGTCCTGACTTTC.

This rearrangement joins TRBV5-1 to TRBJ1-1; D might be TRBD1 (6 bases). Germline loops: CDR1 SGHRS, CDR2 YFSETQ. V was trimmed by 0 bases and J by 1 base, leaving 7 bases between them. CDR3 size: 14 residues. In DNA, the CDR3 is TGCGCCAGCAGCTTGGGCAGGGGGAACACTGAAGCTTTCTTT. Its translation: CASSLGRGNTEAFF.

V is TRBV27 and J is TRBJ2-7, with a tentative D call TRBD2 (5 bases). Germline V gene sequence: CDR1 MNHEY, CDR2 SMNVEV (reference sequence). Trimming left V 5 bases short and J 3 bases short, with 14 bases between. The CDR3 runs 14 residues. The CDR3 sequence: CASSTPGRDYEQYF. Written as DNA, the CDR3 is TGTGCCAGCAGTACCCCAGGACGGGACTACGAGCAGTACTTC.

The V and J genes are TRBV19 and TRBJ1-1, with a possible D match to TRBD1 (5 bases). The CDR3 sequence is 14 residues long. CDR1 and CDR2 from the germline V gene are LNHDA and SQIVND (reference sequence). Trimming left V 9 bases short and J 3 bases short, with 17 bases between. CDR3 nucleotides: TGTGCCAGCAAAAGACAGACGGGGGACACTGAAGCTTTCTTT. Translating gives CASKRQTGDTEAFF.

This chain joins TRBV5-5 and TRBJ2-7, with TRBD1 as a possible D gene (6 bases). Germline CDR1 SGHKS, CDR2 YYEKEE (reference sequence). The ends were cut back, 2 bases at V and 0 bases at J, with 12 bases in the middle. The CDR3 has 15 amino acids. The CDR3, as DNA: TGTGCCAGCAGCTTATCCGGGACACTCTCCTACGAGCAGTACTTC. Translating it yields CASSLSGTLSYEQYF.

A few counts support this clone. This chain uses TRBV7-2 with TRBJ2-7, with a possible D match to TRBD1 (6 bases). The CDR3 length is 14 residues. Trimming pared 7 bases from V and 2 bases from J, leaving 15 bases between. CDR1 is SGHTA, CDR2 FQGNSA, per germline. The CDR3 nucleotides read TGTGCCAGCACCCTAGGGCCAGGGGCCTACGAGCAGTACTTC. Protein product: CASTLGPGAYEQYF.

The chain couples TRBV27 to TRBJ2-7, with a tentative D call TRBD1 (6 bases). CDR1 is MNHEY, CDR2 SMNVEV, per germline (reference sequence). Trimming stripped 6 bases from V and 3 bases from J, with 12 bases between. CDR3 size: 13 residues. This chain's CDR3 is CASRRAQGYEQYF. As DNA, the CDR3 is TGTGCCAGCAGGCGGGCACAGGGCTACGAGCAGTACTTC.

The V gene is TRBV11-2, the J gene TRBJ2-7; TRBD2 is a possible D gene (5 bases). Germline assignment: CDR1 SGHAT and CDR2 FQNNGV. This CDR3 has 17 residues. The V end was cut by 2 bases, the J end by 6 bases, with 23 bases between. DNA for the CDR3: TGTGCCAGCAGCTTAAAAAGAAGTTCAGCGGAACCCATCGAGCAGTACTTC. Its translation: CASSLKRSSAEPIEQYF.

J is TRBJ1-2 and V is TRBV7-2, with a possible D match to TRBD1 (6 bases). CDR1 is SGHTA and CDR2 is FQGNSA in the germline V gene. CDR3 length equals 13 residues. V was trimmed by 2 bases and J by 7 bases, leaving 11 bases between them. The DNA for the CDR3 is TGTGCCAGCAGCTTAAGTGGGGGGGCTGGCTACACCTTC. Its translation is CASSLSGGAGYTF.

This clone showed up just a few times. This chain uses TRBV28 with TRBJ2-1; 9 bases fit TRBD2. Germline V CDR1 and CDR2: MDHEN, SYDVKM. V shed 3 bases, J shed 4 bases, and the junction held 4 bases outside the gene matches. The CDR3 extends over 15 amino acids. CDR3 residues: CASSFSLAGYNEQFF. CDR3 sequence (DNA): TGTGCCAGCAGTTTCTCTCTAGCGGGATACAATGAGCAGTTCTTC.

CDR3 protein: CASSLDASGLYEQYF. As DNA, the CDR3 is TGCGCCAGCAGCTTGGATGCTAGCGGCCTCTACGAGCAGTACTTC. The V call is TRBV5-1, the J call TRBJ2-7, with 7 bases fitting TRBD2. Per the germline V gene, CDR1 is SGHRS and CDR2 is YFSETQ. The trim removed 0 bases at V and 3 bases at J, leaving 6 bases unmatched. The CDR3 is 15 residues long.

This clone occurred a few times. This sequence joins TRBV6-1 and TRBJ1-3, with D hard to call. CDR1 and CDR2 from the germline V gene are MNHNS and SASEGT. Trimming took 10 bases from V and 4 from J, leaving 17 bases between them. The CDR3 consists of 14 residues. The CDR3 nucleotides read TGTGCCACCACAGAGAGGGCGCAAGGAAACACCATATATTTT. Amino acid sequence: CATTERAQGNTIYF.

V usage is TRBV5-4 and J usage is TRBJ2-7; tentatively, D is TRBD2 (6 bases). V was cut by 0 bases and J by 5 bases, with 18 bases left in between. The CDR3 runs to 16 residues. CDR1 SGHNT and CDR2 YYREEE come from the germline V gene (reference sequence). CDR3 nucleotides: TGTGCCAGCAGCTTGGGGACCTCGGGGGAGCATCACGAGCAGTACTTC. Translation gives CASSLGTSGEHHEQYF.

Only a few counts were recorded for this clone. The rearrangement links TRBV5-1 to TRBJ1-1; no firm D call. V lost 4 bases and J lost 7, with 17 bases in between. Germline lookup yields CDR1 SGHRS and CDR2 YFSETQ. This CDR3 contains 14 residues. CDR3 nucleotide sequence: TGCGCCAGCAGCGGGAGAAGGAGGGCGGGTGAAGCTTTCTTT. It yields the protein CASSGRRRAGEAFF.

The rearrangement links TRBV21-1 to TRBJ1-5; TRBD1 is taken as the D call from the table, unchecked against the DNA. TRBV21-1 is annotated as a pseudogene. The CDR3 consists of 13 residues. This CDR3 is CATLGDTNQPQHF. The CDR3 nucleotides are TGTGCCACCCTTGGGGACACCAATCAGCCCCAGCATTTT.

The V and J genes are TRBV4-1 and TRBJ2-7, with 9 bases fitting TRBD2. Germline assignment: CDR1 MGHRA and CDR2 YSYEKL. The CDR3 runs 16 residues. With V trimmed by 0 bases and J by 2 bases, 5 bases remained unmatched. CDR3 coding DNA: TGCGCCAGCAGCCAAGACTCGGCGGGAGGGCCCTACGAGCAGTACTTC. It yields the protein CASSQDSAGGPYEQYF.

The genes are TRBV6-1 and TRBJ1-5, with D perhaps TRBD1 (5 bases). The CDR3 is 19 residues long. Germline V CDR1 and CDR2: MNHNS, SASEGT. V lost 4 bases, J lost 5 bases, and 27 bases lay in between. For the CDR3, the DNA is TGTGCCAGCAGTGTGTTAGGGGCCTGGGGCTATAGGGTCGATCAGCCCCAGCATTTT. Protein: CASSVLGAWGYRVDQPQHF.

The CDR3, as DNA: TGTGCCAGCCGGGACAGTTCAAGTGCAGATACGCAGTATTTT. Translated: CASRDSSSADTQYF. The gene calls are TRBV19 and TRBJ2-3; 7 bases agree with TRBD1. Germline CDR1 and CDR2: LNHDA and SQIVND (reference sequence). Trimming removed 9 bases from V and 4 bases from J; junction bases left unmatched: 10. CDR3 size: 14 residues.

V and J are TRBV9 and TRBJ1-1; D call uncertain. V gave up 3 bases and J gave up 6 bases, with 9 bases separating them. The CDR3 extends over 12 amino acids. Germline CDR1 SGDLS, CDR2 YYNGEE. The CDR3 bases are TGTGCCAGCAGCGACGGGGTATCTGAAGCTTTCTTT. It specifies CASSDGVSEAFF.

The chain links TRBV9 to TRBJ2-1, with 10 bases lining up with TRBD1. J was trimmed by 0 bases and V by 4 bases; bases with no gene match: 4. The CDR3 sequence is 16 residues long. The germline CDR1 and CDR2 sequences are SGDLS and YYNGEE. The CDR3 protein is CASSPRTGGSYNEQFF. Here the CDR3 DNA reads TGTGCCAGCAGCCCCCGGACAGGGGGCTCCTACAATGAGCAGTTCTTC. The full variable domain, completed using reference TRBV9 and TRBJ2-1, is DSGVTQTPKHLITATGQRVTLRCSPRSGDLSVYWYQQSLDQGLQFLIQYYNGEERAKGNILERFSAQQFPDLHSELNLSSLELGDSALYFCASSPRTGGSYNEQFFGPGTRLTVL.

The chain links TRBV7-9 to TRBJ1-1; D call uncertain. Germline loops: CDR1 SEHNR, CDR2 FQNEAQ (reference sequence). The CDR3 has 12 residues. The V gene lost 9 bases and the J gene lost 5 bases, with 13 bases spanning the gap. CDR3 in DNA: TGTGCCAGTCTCCCCCGGGTTACTGAAGCTTTCTTT. This codes for CASLPRVTEAFF.

The chain uses TRBV25-1 and TRBJ1-1; D uncertain. The CDR3 runs to 13 residues. The germline gives CDR1 MGHDK, CDR2 SYGVNS. Trimming shortened V by 4 bases and J by 5 bases, and 11 bases separated the two germline ends. The DNA for the CDR3 is TGTGCCAGCAGTGCCCGACTGATTACTGAAGCTTTCTTT. It codes for CASSARLITEAFF.

The CDR3: CASSVAGLAYNEQFF. In DNA, the CDR3 is TGTGCCAGCAGCGTAGCTGGCCTAGCGTACAATGAGCAGTTCTTC. The chain is built from TRBV9 and TRBJ2-1; D might be TRBD2 (6 bases). CDR1 and CDR2 from the germline V gene are SGDLS and YYNGEE. There are 15 residues in the CDR3. V lost 0 bases and J 4 bases, leaving 11 bases between the germline ends. The full variable domain, with the rest looked up from reference TRBV9 and TRBJ2-1, is DSGVTQTPKHLITATGQRVTLRCSPRSGDLSVYWYQQSLDQGLQFLIQYYNGEERAKGNILERFSAQQFPDLHSELNLSSLELGDSALYFCASSVAGLAYNEQFFGPGTRLTVL.

The chain uses TRBV2 and TRBJ2-2, with 7 bases that match TRBD2. The germline CDR1 and CDR2 sequences are SNHLY and FYNNEI. This CDR3 region has 13 residues. Germline trimming cut 6 bases from V and 5 bases from J; bases unmatched to any gene: 3. CDR3 DNA sequence: TGTGCCAGCAGCCTTAGCGGGACCGGGGAGCTGTTTTTT. This codes for CASSLSGTGELFF.